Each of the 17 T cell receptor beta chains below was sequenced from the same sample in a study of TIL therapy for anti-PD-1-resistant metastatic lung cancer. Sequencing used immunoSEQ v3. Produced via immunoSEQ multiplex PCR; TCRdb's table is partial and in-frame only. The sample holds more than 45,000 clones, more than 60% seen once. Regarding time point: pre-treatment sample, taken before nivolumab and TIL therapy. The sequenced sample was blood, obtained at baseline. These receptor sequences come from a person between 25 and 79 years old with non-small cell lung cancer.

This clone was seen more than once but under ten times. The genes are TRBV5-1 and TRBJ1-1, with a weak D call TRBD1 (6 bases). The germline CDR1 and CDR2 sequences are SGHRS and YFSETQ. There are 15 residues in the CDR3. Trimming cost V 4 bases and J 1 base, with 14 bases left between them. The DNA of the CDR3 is TGCGCCAGCAGCGTCGGACAGATTGGGAACACTGAAGCTTTCTTT. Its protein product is CASSVGQIGNTEAFF.

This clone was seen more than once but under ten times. The CDR3, as DNA: TGTGCCAGCAGCTCCCCTCGGACTGAAGCTTTCTTT. The encoded protein is CASSSPRTEAFF. The genes are TRBV11-2 and TRBJ1-1; D is unresolved. V was cut by 4 bases and J by 5 bases, with 8 bases left in between. CDR3 length equals 12 residues. Germline CDR1 reads SGHAT; CDR2 reads FQNNGV.

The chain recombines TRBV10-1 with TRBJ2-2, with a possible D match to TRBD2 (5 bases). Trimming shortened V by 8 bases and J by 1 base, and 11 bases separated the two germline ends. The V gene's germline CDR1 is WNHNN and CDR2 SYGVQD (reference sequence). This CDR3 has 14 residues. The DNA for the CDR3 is TGCGCCAGCCGGGTTGGAGGGAACACCGGGGAGCTGTTTTTT. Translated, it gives CASRVGGNTGELFF.

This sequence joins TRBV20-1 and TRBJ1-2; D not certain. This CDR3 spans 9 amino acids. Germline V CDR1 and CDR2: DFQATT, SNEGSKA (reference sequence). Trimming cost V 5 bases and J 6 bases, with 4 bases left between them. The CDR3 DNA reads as TGCAGTGCTGCGAATGGCTACACCTTC. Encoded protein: CSAANGYTF.

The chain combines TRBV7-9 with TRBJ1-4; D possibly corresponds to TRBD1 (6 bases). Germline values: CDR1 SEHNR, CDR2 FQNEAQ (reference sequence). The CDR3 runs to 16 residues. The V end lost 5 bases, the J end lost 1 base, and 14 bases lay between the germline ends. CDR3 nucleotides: TGTGCCAGCAGCCGGGGGACACTCGAAACTAATGAAAAACTGTTTTTT. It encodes CASSRGTLETNEKLFF.

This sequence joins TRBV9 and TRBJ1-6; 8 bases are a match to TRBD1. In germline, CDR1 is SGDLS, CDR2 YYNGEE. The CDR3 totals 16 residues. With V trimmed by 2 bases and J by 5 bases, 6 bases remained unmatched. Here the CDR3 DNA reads TGTGCCAGCAGCGTCCAGGTGGACAGGGATAATTCACCCCTCCACTTT. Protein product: CASSVQVDRDNSPLHF.

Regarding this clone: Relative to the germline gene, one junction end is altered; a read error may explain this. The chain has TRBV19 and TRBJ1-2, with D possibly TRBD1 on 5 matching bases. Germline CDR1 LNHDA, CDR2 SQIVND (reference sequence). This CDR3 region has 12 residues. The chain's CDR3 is CASSIDRRGFTF. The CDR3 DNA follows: TGTGCCAGTAGTATAGACCGGCGGGGCTTCACCTTC. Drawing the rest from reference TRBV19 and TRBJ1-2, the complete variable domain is DGGITQSPKYLFRKEGQNVTLSCEQNLNHDAMYWYRQDPGQGLRLIYYSQIVNDFQKGDIAEGYSVSREKKESFPLTVTSAQKNPTAFYLCASSIDRRGFTFGSGTRLTVV.

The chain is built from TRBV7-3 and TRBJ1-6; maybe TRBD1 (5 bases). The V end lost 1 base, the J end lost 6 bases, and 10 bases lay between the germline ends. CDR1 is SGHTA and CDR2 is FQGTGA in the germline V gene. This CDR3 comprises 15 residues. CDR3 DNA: TGTGCCAGCAGCTTAAGGGGTCAGGGTAATTCACCCCTCCACTTT. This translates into CASSLRGQGNSPLHF.

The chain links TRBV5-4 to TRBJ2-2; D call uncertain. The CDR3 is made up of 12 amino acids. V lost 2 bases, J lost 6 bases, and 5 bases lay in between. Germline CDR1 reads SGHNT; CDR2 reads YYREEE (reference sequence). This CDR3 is CASSLGSGELFF. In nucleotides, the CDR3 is TGTGCCAGCAGCTTAGGTTCCGGGGAGCTGTTTTTT.

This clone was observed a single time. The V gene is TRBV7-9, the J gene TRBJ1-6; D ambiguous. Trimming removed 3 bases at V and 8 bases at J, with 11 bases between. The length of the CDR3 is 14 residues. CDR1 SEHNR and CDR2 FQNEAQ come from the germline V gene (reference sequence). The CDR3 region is CASSFELRDSPLHF. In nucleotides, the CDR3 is TGTGCCAGCAGCTTTGAGCTTCGGGATTCACCCCTCCACTTT.

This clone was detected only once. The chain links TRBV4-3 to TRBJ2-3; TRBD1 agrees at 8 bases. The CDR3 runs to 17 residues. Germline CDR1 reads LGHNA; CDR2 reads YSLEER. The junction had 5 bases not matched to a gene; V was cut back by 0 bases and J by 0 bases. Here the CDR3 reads CASSQDLRTGSTDTQYF. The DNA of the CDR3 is TGCGCCAGCAGCCAAGACCTACGGACAGGGAGCACAGATACGCAGTATTTT.

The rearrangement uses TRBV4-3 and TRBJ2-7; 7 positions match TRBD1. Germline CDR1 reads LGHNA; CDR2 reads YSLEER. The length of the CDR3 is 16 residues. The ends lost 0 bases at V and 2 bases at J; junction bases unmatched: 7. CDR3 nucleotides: TGCGCCAGCAGCCAAGACACACAGGGGAGAACCTACGAGCAGTACTTC. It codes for CASSQDTQGRTYEQYF.

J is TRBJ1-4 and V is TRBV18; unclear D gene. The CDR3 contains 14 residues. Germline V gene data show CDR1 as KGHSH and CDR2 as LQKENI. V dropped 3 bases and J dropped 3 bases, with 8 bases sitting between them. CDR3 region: CASSPAQPNEKLFF. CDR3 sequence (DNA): TGTGCCAGCTCACCGGCACAGCCTAATGAAAAACTGTTTTTT.

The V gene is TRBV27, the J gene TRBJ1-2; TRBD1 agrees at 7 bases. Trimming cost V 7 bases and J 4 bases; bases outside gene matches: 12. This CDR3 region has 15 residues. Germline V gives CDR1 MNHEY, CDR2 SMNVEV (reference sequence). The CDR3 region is CASTSPRQGTYGYTF. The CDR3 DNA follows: TGTGCCAGCACCTCCCCCCGACAGGGTACCTATGGCTACACCTTC.

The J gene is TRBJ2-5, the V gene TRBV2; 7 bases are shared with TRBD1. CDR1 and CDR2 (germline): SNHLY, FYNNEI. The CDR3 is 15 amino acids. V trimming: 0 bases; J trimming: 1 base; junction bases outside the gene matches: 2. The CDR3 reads CASSEARQGQETQYF. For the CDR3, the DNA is TGTGCCAGCAGTGAAGCGCGACAGGGCCAAGAGACCCAGTACTTC.

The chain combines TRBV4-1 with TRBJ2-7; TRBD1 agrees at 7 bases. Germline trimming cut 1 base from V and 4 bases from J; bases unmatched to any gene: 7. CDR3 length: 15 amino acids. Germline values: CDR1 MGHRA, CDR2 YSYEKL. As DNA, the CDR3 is TGCGCCAGCAGCCAAGCTAACAGGGGTGGTTACGAGCAGTACTTC. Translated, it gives CASSQANRGGYEQYF.

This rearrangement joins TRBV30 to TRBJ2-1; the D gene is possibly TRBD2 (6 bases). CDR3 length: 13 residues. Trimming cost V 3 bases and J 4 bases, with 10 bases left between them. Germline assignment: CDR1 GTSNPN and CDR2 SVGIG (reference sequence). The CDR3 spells CAWRGGEYNEQFF. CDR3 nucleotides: TGTGCCTGGAGGGGCGGGGAGTACAATGAGCAGTTCTTC.